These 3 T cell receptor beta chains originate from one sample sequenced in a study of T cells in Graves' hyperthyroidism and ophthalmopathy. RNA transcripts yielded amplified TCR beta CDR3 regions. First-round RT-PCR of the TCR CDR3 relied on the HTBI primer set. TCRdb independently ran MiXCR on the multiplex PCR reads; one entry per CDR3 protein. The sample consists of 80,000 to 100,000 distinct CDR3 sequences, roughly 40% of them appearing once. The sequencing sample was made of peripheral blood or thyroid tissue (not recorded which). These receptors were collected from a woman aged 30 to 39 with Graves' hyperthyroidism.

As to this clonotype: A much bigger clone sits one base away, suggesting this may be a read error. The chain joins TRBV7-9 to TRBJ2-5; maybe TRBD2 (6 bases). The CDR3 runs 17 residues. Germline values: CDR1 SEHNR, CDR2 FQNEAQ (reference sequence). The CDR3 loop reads CASSQFIPRERGGTQYF. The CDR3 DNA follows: TGCGCCAGCAGCCAATTTATTCCCCGGGAGCGCGGAGGGACCCAGTACTTC.

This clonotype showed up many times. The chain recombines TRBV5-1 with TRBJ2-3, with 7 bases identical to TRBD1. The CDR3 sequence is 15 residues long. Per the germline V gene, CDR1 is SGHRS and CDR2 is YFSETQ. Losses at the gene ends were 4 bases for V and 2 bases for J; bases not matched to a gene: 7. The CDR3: CASSVGDRDTDTQYF. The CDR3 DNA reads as TGCGCCAGCAGCGTGGGGGACAGAGACACAGATACGCAGTATTTT.

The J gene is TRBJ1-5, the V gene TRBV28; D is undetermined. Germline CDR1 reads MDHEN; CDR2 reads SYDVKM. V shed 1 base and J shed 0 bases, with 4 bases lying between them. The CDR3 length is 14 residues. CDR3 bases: TGTGCCAGCAGTTTATATTATAGCAATCAGCCCCAGCATTTT. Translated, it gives CASSLYYSNQPQHF.